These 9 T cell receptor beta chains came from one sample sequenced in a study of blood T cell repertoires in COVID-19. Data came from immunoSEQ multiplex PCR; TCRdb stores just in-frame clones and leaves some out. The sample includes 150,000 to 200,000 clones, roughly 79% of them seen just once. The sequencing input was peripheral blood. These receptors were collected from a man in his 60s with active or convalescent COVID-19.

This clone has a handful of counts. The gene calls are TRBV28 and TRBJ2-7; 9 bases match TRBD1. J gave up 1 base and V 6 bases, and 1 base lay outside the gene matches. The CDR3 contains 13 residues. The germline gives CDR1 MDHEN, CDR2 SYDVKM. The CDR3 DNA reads TGTGCCAGCAGGGGACAGGGATCCTACGAGCAGTACTTC. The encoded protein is CASRGQGSYEQYF.

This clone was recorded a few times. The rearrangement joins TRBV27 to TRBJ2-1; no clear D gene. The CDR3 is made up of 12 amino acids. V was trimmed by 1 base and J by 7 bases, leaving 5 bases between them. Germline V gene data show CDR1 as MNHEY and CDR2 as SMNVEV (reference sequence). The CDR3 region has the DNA TGTGCCAGCAGTTTATTCGGGAATGAGCAGTTCTTC. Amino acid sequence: CASSLFGNEQFF.

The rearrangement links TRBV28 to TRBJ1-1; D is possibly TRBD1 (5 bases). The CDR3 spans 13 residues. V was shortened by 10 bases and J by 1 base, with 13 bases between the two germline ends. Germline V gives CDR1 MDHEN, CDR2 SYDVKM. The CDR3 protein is CAILAGSNTEAFF. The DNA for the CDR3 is TGTGCCATCCTCGCAGGGTCGAACACTGAAGCTTTCTTT.

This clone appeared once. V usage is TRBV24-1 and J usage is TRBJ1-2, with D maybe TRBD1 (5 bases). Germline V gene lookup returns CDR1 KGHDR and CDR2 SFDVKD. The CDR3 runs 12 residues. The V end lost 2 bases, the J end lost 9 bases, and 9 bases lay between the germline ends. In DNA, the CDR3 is TGTGCCACCAGTGATTCAGGGCCACGCTACACCTTC. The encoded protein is CATSDSGPRYTF.

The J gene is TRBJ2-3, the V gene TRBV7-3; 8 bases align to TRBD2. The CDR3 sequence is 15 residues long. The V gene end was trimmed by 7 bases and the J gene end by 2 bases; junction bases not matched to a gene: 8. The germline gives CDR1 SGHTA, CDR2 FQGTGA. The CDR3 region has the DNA TGTGCCAGCACCCGGGGGGGAGGGAACACAGATACGCAGTATTTT. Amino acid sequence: CASTRGGGNTDTQYF.

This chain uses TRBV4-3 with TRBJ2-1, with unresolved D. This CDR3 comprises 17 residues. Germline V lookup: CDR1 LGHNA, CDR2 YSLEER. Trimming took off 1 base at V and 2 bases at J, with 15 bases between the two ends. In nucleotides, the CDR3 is TGCGCCAGCAGCCAAGGTCCCACAACCTTCCCCTACAATGAGCAGTTCTTC. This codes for CASSQGPTTFPYNEQFF.

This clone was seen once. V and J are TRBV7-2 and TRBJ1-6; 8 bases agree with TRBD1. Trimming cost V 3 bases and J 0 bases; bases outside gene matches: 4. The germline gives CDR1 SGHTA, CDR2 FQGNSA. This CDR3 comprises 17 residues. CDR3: CASSFRDRSSYNSPLHF. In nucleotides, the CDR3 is TGTGCCAGCAGCTTCCGGGACAGGAGCTCCTATAATTCACCCCTCCACTTT.

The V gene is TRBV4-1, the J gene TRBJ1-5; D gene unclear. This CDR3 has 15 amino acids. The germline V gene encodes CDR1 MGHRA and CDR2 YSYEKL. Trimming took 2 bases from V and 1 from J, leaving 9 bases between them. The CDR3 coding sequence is TGCGCCAGCAGCCAACTGGGCAGAAGCAATCAGCCCCAGCATTTT. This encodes CASSQLGRSNQPQHF.

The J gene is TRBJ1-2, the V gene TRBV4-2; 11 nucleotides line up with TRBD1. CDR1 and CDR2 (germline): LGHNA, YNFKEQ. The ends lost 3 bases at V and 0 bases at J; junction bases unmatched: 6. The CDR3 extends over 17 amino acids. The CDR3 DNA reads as TGTGCCAGCAGCCAGTATCCGGGACAGGGGGCTAACTATGGCTACACCTTC. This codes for CASSQYPGQGANYGYTF.